This T cell receptor beta chain appears in the sequencing data of a study of blood T cell repertoires in COVID-19. Study-level information: From the United States, Italy and Spain came samples of acute and convalescent COVID-19. In each case, the material was cDNA or gDNA derived from T cells, B-cell-depleted T cells, or PBMCs.

Cohort 3 donors counted as recovered after two negative PCRs, clearance, or resolved symptoms. How the authors handled the data: Amplification from reference gene primers served as the basis for estimated nucleated cell counts. The table came from immunoSEQ multiplex PCR; TCRdb's copy has only in-frame clones and leaves some out. That table gives V, J and clone size, and the DNA gave D and trimming. This table holds a few hundred thousand clones, 92% found once. Germline V gene sequence: CDR1 LGHNA, CDR2 YSLEER. The CDR3 is 15 amino acids. V gave up 0 bases and J gave up 4 bases, with 12 bases separating them.

This receptor was obtained from a woman aged 25 to 39 who had recovered from COVID-19. Sequencing was done on a sample of PBMCs or T cells enriched from blood (not recorded which). This chain uses TRBV4-3 with TRBJ1-2; no clear D. The CDR3 sequence: CASSQDDRSLYGYTF. CDR3 bases: TGCGCCAGCAGCCAAGATGATCGGTCCCTCTATGGCTACACCTTC.